These 23 T cell receptor beta chains originate from one sample sequenced in a study of blood T cell repertoires in COVID-19. Clones were sequenced by immunoSEQ multiplex PCR, and TCRdb holds only the in-frame ones, with some missing. The table has roughly 100,000 clones, roughly four fifths seen once; the top ten hold 4% to 5.5%. The sample comprised peripheral blood. The receptors derive from a man between 60 and 75 years old with acute or convalescent COVID-19.

The table lists this clone with a few counts. The rearrangement links TRBV15 to TRBJ1-6; the D gene is possibly TRBD1 (5 bases). The CDR3 totals 14 residues. Germline assignment: CDR1 LNHNV and CDR2 YYDKDF (reference sequence). The V and J ends lost 4 bases and 7 bases respectively, with 11 bases between them. Written as DNA, the CDR3 is TGTGCCACCAGCACAAGGGGTGGGAATTCACCCCTCCACTTT. Amino acid sequence: CATSTRGGNSPLHF.

The CDR3 loop reads CASSLASRANSPLHF. The CDR3, as DNA: TGTGCCAGCAGCTTAGCGTCCAGGGCAAATTCACCCCTCCACTTT. The gene calls are TRBV7-2 and TRBJ1-6, with D perhaps matching TRBD1 (5 bases). The germline gives CDR1 SGHTA, CDR2 FQGNSA. There are 15 residues in the CDR3. The ends were cut back, 0 bases at V and 7 bases at J, with 10 bases in the middle.

The chain recombines TRBV3-1 (or the pseudogene TRBV3-2) with TRBJ1-5; maybe TRBD1 (6 bases). The CDR3 loop spans 16 amino acids. The germline CDR1 and CDR2 sequences are LGHDT and YNNKEL (reference sequence). With 1 base removed from V and 5 bases from J, the gap between germline ends came to 15 bases. CDR3 residues: CASSQGGPGAHQPQHF. The CDR3 DNA is TGTGCCAGCAGCCAAGGGGGTCCAGGGGCACATCAGCCCCAGCATTTT.

This clone was detected a few times. The V and J genes are TRBV5-1 and TRBJ1-6; 7 bases map to TRBD1. Germline CDR1 and CDR2: SGHRS and YFSETQ. The trim removed 3 bases at V and 3 bases at J, leaving 3 bases unmatched. The CDR3 is 15 amino acids. The CDR3 spells CASSSGQLYNSPLHF. The CDR3 DNA reads TGCGCCAGCAGCTCGGGACAGCTCTATAATTCACCCCTCCACTTT.

The V and J genes are TRBV19 and TRBJ1-5; D uncertain. This CDR3 contains 13 residues. V was shortened by 5 bases and J by 4 bases, with 9 bases between the two germline ends. Germline V gene lookup returns CDR1 LNHDA and CDR2 SQIVND (reference sequence). CDR3 in amino acids: CASSYRENQPQHF. CDR3 coding DNA: TGTGCCAGTAGTTACAGAGAGAATCAGCCCCAGCATTTT.

This chain links TRBV12-5 with TRBJ2-2; TRBD1 aligns across 8 bases. V shed 0 bases, J shed 3 bases, and the junction held 6 bases outside the gene matches. The CDR3 consists of 17 residues. The germline CDR1 and CDR2 sequences are LGHNT and FRNRAP. The CDR3 nucleotides read TGTGCTAGTGGTTTGGTATCTCAGGGGGCTTACACCGGGGAGCTGTTTTTT. Protein sequence: CASGLVSQGAYTGELFF.

This chain uses TRBV24-1 with TRBJ1-2; 7 bases agree with TRBD1. The germline CDR1 and CDR2 sequences are KGHDR and SFDVKD. J was trimmed by 8 bases and V by 8 bases; bases with no gene match: 19. This CDR3 spans 16 amino acids. CDR3 in amino acids: CATNLGLTGTSGGYTF. The DNA of the CDR3 is TGTGCCACCAATTTAGGTCTGACAGGGACTTCGGGCGGCTACACCTTC.

The chain recombines TRBV6-2 or TRBV6-3 with TRBJ2-3; 12 bases line up with TRBD2. Germline CDR1 MNHEY, CDR2 SVGEGT. Trimming cost V 6 bases and J 3 bases; bases outside gene matches: 13. The CDR3 has 18 residues. CDR3 DNA sequence: TGTGCCAGCAGCTCGTACCCGACTAGCGGGGGAGATACAGATACGCAGTATTTT. Amino acids: CASSSYPTSGGDTDTQYF.

J is TRBJ1-6 and V is TRBV5-1; 7 bases map to TRBD1. CDR1 is SGHRS, CDR2 YFSETQ, per germline. V gave up 0 bases and J gave up 10 bases; unmatched junction bases: 10. The CDR3 has 16 residues. CDR3 loop: CASSLEDRTPKSPLHF. CDR3 bases: TGCGCCAGCAGCTTGGAGGACAGGACTCCAAAATCACCCCTCCACTTT.

The J gene is TRBJ1-4, the V gene TRBV10-1, with a possible D match to TRBD1 (5 bases). V lost 0 bases and J 11 bases, leaving 13 bases between the germline ends. Germline V gene sequence: CDR1 WNHNN, CDR2 SYGVQD (reference sequence). The CDR3 length is 14 residues. The CDR3 protein is CASSESQTGEKLFF. CDR3 DNA: TGCGCCAGCAGTGAGTCCCAAACAGGAGAGAAACTGTTTTTT.

V gene TRBV3-1 (or the pseudogene TRBV3-2) combines with J gene TRBJ1-1, with a weak D call TRBD1 (6 bases). Trimming left V 0 bases short and J 6 bases short, with 14 bases between. This CDR3 is 15 amino acids long. Germline V gene data show CDR1 as LGHDT and CDR2 as YNNKEL (reference sequence). Written as DNA, the CDR3 is TGTGCCAGCAGCCAAGATCCAGGGGAGGGGGCTGAAGCTTTCTTT. It translates to CASSQDPGEGAEAFF.

This clone was picked up one time. This rearrangement joins TRBV6-5 to TRBJ1-5; the D gene is possibly TRBD1 (6 bases). Deletions cut 6 bases from V and 0 bases from J, with 12 bases between. Germline loops: CDR1 MNHEY, CDR2 SVGAGI. The CDR3 covers 15 residues. DNA of the CDR3: TGTGCCAGCAGCCCCCAGGGGACTAGCAATCAGCCCCAGCATTTT. This translates into CASSPQGTSNQPQHF.

The chain links TRBV6-2 or TRBV6-3 to TRBJ2-4; TRBD1 is a possible D gene (6 bases). The CDR3 loop spans 15 amino acids. Germline assignment: CDR1 MNHEY and CDR2 SVGEGT. V shed 2 bases and J shed 7 bases, with 15 bases lying between them. DNA for the CDR3: TGTGCCAGCAGTTACGGCCTCTGGGGGCGGAACATTCAGTACTTC. Its translation is CASSYGLWGRNIQYF.

This chain joins TRBV28 and TRBJ2-3, with D perhaps TRBD1 (5 bases). The V end lost 7 bases, the J end lost 3 bases, and 17 bases lay between the germline ends. Looked up from germline, CDR1 is MDHEN and CDR2 is SYDVKM. This CDR3 has 15 residues. The CDR3 coding sequence is TGTGCCAGCATCCTTGGGGCCTCCGGGACAGATACGCAGTATTTT. Its protein is CASILGASGTDTQYF. The full variable domain, with the rest looked up from reference TRBV28 and TRBJ2-3, is DVKVTQSSRYLVKRTGEKVFLECVQDMDHENMFWYRQDPGLGLRLIYFSYDVKMKEKGDIPEGYSVSREKKERFSLILESASTNQTSMYLCASILGASGTDTQYFGPGTRLTVL.

The chain is built from TRBV9 and TRBJ1-5; possibly TRBD1 for D (5 bases). Deletions cut 3 bases from V and 4 bases from J, with 8 bases between. Germline-derived CDR1 and CDR2 are SGDLS and YYNGEE. This CDR3 has 13 amino acids. Here the CDR3 DNA reads TGTGCCAGCAGCGGGGGGGGAAATCAGCCCCAGCATTTT. Amino acid sequence: CASSGGGNQPQHF.

This chain uses TRBV7-2 with TRBJ2-5, with TRBD2 matching 9 bases. The V and J ends lost 3 bases and 2 bases, in that order; junction bases with no gene match: 4. The CDR3 is made up of 15 amino acids. CDR1 SGHTA and CDR2 FQGNSA come from the germline V gene. The CDR3 DNA is TGTGCCAGCAGCTTTTTGCTAGCGGGACAAGAGACCCAGTACTTC. Protein sequence: CASSFLLAGQETQYF.

The CDR3 nucleotides read TGTGCCAGCAGCTTTCAGCCGGGACAGGGGTATATGGGCAATCAGCCCCAGCATTTT. Its translation is CASSFQPGQGYMGNQPQHF. This chain uses TRBV7-9 with TRBJ1-5; TRBD1 agrees at 10 bases. Germline V gene data show CDR1 as SEHNR and CDR2 as FQNEAQ (reference sequence). The CDR3 contains 19 residues. V was pared by 3 bases and J by 2 bases, with 13 bases of the junction left unmatched.

The genes are TRBV14 and TRBJ2-7; 14 nucleotides align to TRBD2. This CDR3 region has 21 residues. V was clipped by 4 bases and J by 0 bases; unmatched bases: 17. Germline V gene sequence: CDR1 SGHDN, CDR2 FVKESK. DNA of the CDR3: TGTGCCAGCAGCCCACTCCCGGGACTAGCGGGAGAGGGTGCCATCTCCTACGAGCAGTACTTC. Translated, it gives CASSPLPGLAGEGAISYEQYF.

A single count supports this clone. This chain links TRBV10-3 with TRBJ1-1; 9 nucleotides agree with TRBD1. The CDR3 extends over 14 amino acids. CDR1 ENHRY and CDR2 SYGVKD come from the germline V gene. After removal of 5 bases from V and 7 bases from J, the junction contained 8 bases not matched to a gene. The CDR3 reads CAISTGTGLGEAFF. The DNA of the CDR3 is TGTGCCATCAGTACCGGGACAGGGCTCGGTGAAGCTTTCTTT.

V usage is TRBV7-3 and J usage is TRBJ2-7; 9 positions agree with TRBD1. J lost 7 bases, V lost 5 bases, and 3 bases had no gene match. CDR1 and CDR2 (germline): SGHTA, FQGTGA. CDR3 size: 12 residues. The CDR3 sequence: CASSPGQGEQYF. The CDR3 nucleotides read TGTGCCAGCAGCCCTGGACAGGGGGAGCAGTACTTC. Full variable domain (rest looked up from reference TRBV7-3 and TRBJ2-7): GAGVSQTPSNKVTEKGKYVELRCDPISGHTALYWYRQSLGQGPEFLIYFQGTGAADDSGLPNDRFFAVRPEGSVSTLKIQRTERGDSAVYLCASSPGQGEQYFGPGTRLTVT.

This clone was found once. The sample holds other DNA sequences that translate to the same CDR3. The CDR3 DNA reads TGTGCCAGCTCACCCTCTCTCACAGATACGCAGTATTTT. Protein: CASSPSLTDTQYF. The chain couples TRBV18 to TRBJ2-3; D is unclear. CDR3 length: 13 amino acids. Between the trimmed V and J ends, which lost 3 bases and 2 bases, there was a span of 6 bases. Germline-derived CDR1 and CDR2 are KGHSH and LQKENI.

This clone was observed once. This chain links TRBV6-1 with TRBJ2-5; maybe TRBD1 (6 bases). Germline V lookup: CDR1 MNHNS, CDR2 SASEGT. The CDR3 has 17 residues. Deletions cut 3 bases from V and 2 bases from J, with 19 bases between. The CDR3, as DNA: TGTGCCAGCAGTGACTATGGGGCACAGGGTTATCAAGAGACCCAGTACTTC. Translation gives CASSDYGAQGYQETQYF.

This clone was seen only once. The chain combines TRBV11-2 with TRBJ2-1; no clear D gene. V was shortened by 3 bases and J by 6 bases, with 9 bases between the two germline ends. This CDR3 comprises 13 residues. The germline CDR1 and CDR2 sequences are SGHAT and FQNNGV. The CDR3, as DNA: TGTGCCAGCAGCTTTATACTCTTCAATGAGCAGTTCTTC. Its translation: CASSFILFNEQFF.